A single sample is the source of the 9 T cell receptor beta chains below, sequenced in a study of cytomegalovirus exposure and HLA in healthy donors. Primers included in the PCR were 60 Vbeta and 13 Jbeta primers. The assay was immunoSEQ multiplex PCR, and TCRdb's table has in-frame clones only and misses some. The data contain roughly 220,000 clones, more than 60% of them singletons. The sequencing input was PBMCs. These receptors were collected from a man aged 50-59 years in good health and CMV-seronegative.

The V call is TRBV2, the J call TRBJ2-7; D perhaps matches TRBD2 (6 bases). This CDR3 is built from 14 residues. Germline lookup yields CDR1 SNHLY and CDR2 FYNNEI. With 7 bases removed from V and 0 bases from J, the gap between germline ends came to 13 bases. The CDR3 DNA reads TGTGCCAGCATTATGGGGGGTAGCTCCTACGAGCAGTACTTC. It yields the protein CASIMGGSSYEQYF.

The CDR3 nucleotides read TGTGCCAGCAGGGGGGGACTAGTCACCGGGGAGCTGTTTTTT. Protein: CASRGGLVTGELFF. The chain uses TRBV11-2 and TRBJ2-2; 8 nucleotides line up with TRBD2. Germline-derived CDR1 and CDR2 are SGHAT and FQNNGV. V was pared by 6 bases and J by 4 bases, with 4 bases of the junction left unmatched. This CDR3 has 14 residues.

V is TRBV28 and J is TRBJ1-1; 7 positions agree with TRBD1. This CDR3 is 13 amino acids long. Unmatched junction bases numbered 1, after V lost 2 bases and J lost 4 bases. Germline CDR1 is MDHEN and CDR2 is SYDVKM. In DNA, the CDR3 is TGTGCCAGCAGTTTACGACAGGGCACTGAAGCTTTCTTT. It translates to CASSLRQGTEAFF.

The genes are TRBV7-9 and TRBJ2-5, with D maybe TRBD1 (6 bases). The CDR3 is 14 residues long. Germline loops: CDR1 SEHNR, CDR2 FQNEAQ (reference sequence). V was clipped by 5 bases and J by 5 bases, with 15 bases between them. In nucleotides, the CDR3 is TGTGCCAGCAGCCCGATGACAGGAGTCGAGACCCAGTACTTC. Its translation: CASSPMTGVETQYF.

CDR3 loop: CANPTGGPPTQHF. The CDR3 coding sequence is TGTGCCAACCCGACAGGGGGCCCTCCAACCCAGCATTTT. This rearrangement joins TRBV5-4 to TRBJ1-5; 10 bases agree with TRBD1. CDR3 length: 13 amino acids. CDR1 and CDR2 from the germline V gene are SGHNT and YYREEE (reference sequence). J was trimmed by 11 bases and V by 9 bases; bases with no gene match: 11.

The CDR3 protein is CASLPLAGLNTQYF. CDR3 bases: TGTGCCAGCCTACCACTAGCGGGATTGAATACGCAGTATTTT. V is TRBV28 and J is TRBJ2-3; 10 nucleotides agree with TRBD2. Trimming removed 8 bases from V and 7 bases from J; junction bases left unmatched: 9. The CDR3 runs to 14 residues. Germline-derived CDR1 and CDR2 are MDHEN and SYDVKM.

The V call is TRBV5-4, the J call TRBJ2-5, with TRBD2 matching 9 bases. V dropped 4 bases and J dropped 9; count of bases not matched to a gene: 19. The V gene's germline CDR1 is SGHNT and CDR2 YYREEE (reference sequence). The CDR3 covers 17 residues. The CDR3 bases are TGTGCCAGCAGCCCGGGAGGTAGCGGGAGAGGGTCGGGGGCCCAGTACTTC. Translated: CASSPGGSGRGSGAQYF.

V gene TRBV11-2 combines with J gene TRBJ1-1, with 8 bases fitting TRBD1. The germline V gene encodes CDR1 SGHAT and CDR2 FQNNGV. The V gene end was trimmed by 1 base and the J gene end by 4 bases; junction bases not matched to a gene: 5. The CDR3 has 15 amino acids. CDR3 residues: CASSLVSGGVTEAFF. The CDR3 DNA sequence: TGTGCCAGCAGCTTAGTGTCAGGGGGCGTCACTGAAGCTTTCTTT.

The genes are TRBV9 and TRBJ1-1, with D maybe TRBD1 (6 bases). Germline CDR1 is SGDLS and CDR2 is YYNGEE. V dropped 4 bases and J dropped 4 bases, with 20 bases sitting between them. This CDR3 is built from 16 residues. CDR3 residues: CASSPRGLFKRTEAFF. The CDR3 DNA reads TGTGCCAGCAGCCCCAGGGGCCTTTTTAAACGCACTGAAGCTTTCTTT.